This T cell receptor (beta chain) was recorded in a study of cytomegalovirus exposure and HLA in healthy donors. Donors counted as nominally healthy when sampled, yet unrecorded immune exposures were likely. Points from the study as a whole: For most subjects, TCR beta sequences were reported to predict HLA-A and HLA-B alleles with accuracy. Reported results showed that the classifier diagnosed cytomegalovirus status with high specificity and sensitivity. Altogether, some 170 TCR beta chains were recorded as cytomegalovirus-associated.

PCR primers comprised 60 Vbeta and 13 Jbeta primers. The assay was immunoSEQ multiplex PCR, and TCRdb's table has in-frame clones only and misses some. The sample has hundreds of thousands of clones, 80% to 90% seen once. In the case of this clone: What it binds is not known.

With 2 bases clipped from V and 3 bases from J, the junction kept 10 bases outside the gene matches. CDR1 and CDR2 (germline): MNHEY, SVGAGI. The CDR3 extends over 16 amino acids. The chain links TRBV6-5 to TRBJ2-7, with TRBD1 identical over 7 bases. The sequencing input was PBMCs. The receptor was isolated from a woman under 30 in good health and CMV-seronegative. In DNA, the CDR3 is TGTGCCAGCAGTTACGACGGGGACAGTTCCTTCTACGAGCAGTACTTC. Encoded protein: CASSYDGDSSFYEQYF.